This T cell receptor beta chain appears in the sequencing data of a study of early T cells in non-severe SARS-CoV-2 infection. Across the whole study: Alpha and beta chains were unpaired, from unsorted whole-blood bulk RNA.

Molecules of cDNA were individually given unique molecular identifiers that were attached to them. One entry per CDR3 protein results from TCRdb running MiXCR on the 5' RACE reads. In the table there are about 48,000 distinct CDR3 sequences, around 13% of which are singletons. Study-wide results and caveats: Using VDJdb, the matching emphasized anti-spike CD8 responses while missing private and CD4 specificities.

Germline lookup yields CDR1 SQVTM and CDR2 ANQGSEA. Deletions cut 0 bases from V and 2 bases from J, with 4 bases between. The CDR3 totals 12 residues. Turning to this clonotype: Its antigen is unknown.

Sequences were obtained from whole blood. The J gene is TRBJ2-5, the V gene TRBV29-1; D unclear. This clonotype was obtained from an adult who was a healthcare worker with PCR-confirmed SARS-CoV-2 infection or an uninfected control (not recorded which). The CDR3 DNA reads as TGCAGCGTTGAAGACGGACAAGAGACCCAGTACTTC. Its protein is CSVEDGQETQYF.